Listed below are T cell receptor beta chains from one sample, sequenced in a study of cytomegalovirus exposure and HLA in healthy donors. Only in-frame clones appear in the TCRdb table, and some are missing; sequencing was by immunoSEQ multiplex PCR. Seen here are around 63,000 clones, roughly three quarters observed once, and the top ten hold about 2.8%. Sequenced input: PBMCs. The receptor set was obtained from a woman in her 30s in good health and CMV-seronegative. CDR3s include the opening cysteine and the closing phenylalanine or tryptophan.

v_gene	j_gene	len	CDR3aa
TRBV6-5	TRBJ2-2	16	CASSYSGTPQAGELFF
TRBV7-9	TRBJ2-7	12	CASSHSVYEQYF
TRBV5-1	TRBJ1-1	14	CASSSTGSNTEAFF
TRBV29-1	TRBJ1-1	17	CSVAKTGTITLNTEAFF
TRBV7-8	TRBJ1-1	17	CASSLVAGGVGNTEAFF
TRBV7-3	TRBJ2-3	16	CASSLSGKSSTDTQYF
TRBV30	TRBJ2-1	12	CAWSPQGNEQFF
TRBV18	TRBJ2-3	16	CASSPGRWGGTDTQYF
TRBV21-1	TRBJ1-1	15	CASSTSGTENTEAFF
TRBV7-8	TRBJ1-6	16	CASSLEDRGRNSPLHF
TRBV7-2	TRBJ1-1	15	CASSLEEGANTEAFF
TRBV30	TRBJ2-1	14	CASPGDRGNNEQFF
TRBV11-2	TRBJ1-3	16	CASSLRDRGSGNTIYF
TRBV7-9	TRBJ2-2	17	CASSLGSTGGSTGELFF
TRBV5-4	TRBJ1-1	12	CASSSPTGKAFF
TRBV27	TRBJ2-3	15	CASSTVLLGTDTQYF
TRBV6-1	TRBJ2-7	14	CASSYRQGLYEQYF
TRBV7-9	TRBJ2-3	16	CASSRFRGQNTDTQYF
TRBV6-5	TRBJ1-1	14	CASSVTGVDTEAFF
TRBV5-1	TRBJ2-2	14	CASSLFRNTGELFF